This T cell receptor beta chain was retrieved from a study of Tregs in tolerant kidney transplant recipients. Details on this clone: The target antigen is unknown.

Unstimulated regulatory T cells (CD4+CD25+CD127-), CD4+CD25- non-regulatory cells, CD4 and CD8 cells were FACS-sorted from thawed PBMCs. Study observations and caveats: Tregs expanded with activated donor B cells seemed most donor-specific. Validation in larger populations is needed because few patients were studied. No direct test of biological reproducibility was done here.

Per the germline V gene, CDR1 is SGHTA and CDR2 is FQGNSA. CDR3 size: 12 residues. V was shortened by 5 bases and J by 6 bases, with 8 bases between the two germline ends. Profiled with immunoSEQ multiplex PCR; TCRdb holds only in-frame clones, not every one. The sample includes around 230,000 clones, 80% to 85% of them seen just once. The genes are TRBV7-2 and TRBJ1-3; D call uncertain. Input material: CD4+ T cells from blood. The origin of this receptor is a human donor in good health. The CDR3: CASSQTSNTIYF. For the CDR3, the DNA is TGTGCCAGCAGCCAGACCTCAAACACCATATATTTT.